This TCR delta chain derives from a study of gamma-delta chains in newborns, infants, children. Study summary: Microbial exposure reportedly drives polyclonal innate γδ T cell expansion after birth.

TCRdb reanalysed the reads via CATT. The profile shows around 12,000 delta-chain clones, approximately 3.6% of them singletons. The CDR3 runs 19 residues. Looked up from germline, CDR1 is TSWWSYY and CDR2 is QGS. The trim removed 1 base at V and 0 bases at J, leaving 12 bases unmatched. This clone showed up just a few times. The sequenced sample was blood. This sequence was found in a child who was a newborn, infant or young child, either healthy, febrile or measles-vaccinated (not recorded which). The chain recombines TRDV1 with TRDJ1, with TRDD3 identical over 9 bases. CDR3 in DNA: TGTGCTCTTGGGGAACGCCCCTGGGGGATCTTCAGGTACACCGATAAACTCATCTTT. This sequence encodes CALGERPWGIFRYTDKLIF.